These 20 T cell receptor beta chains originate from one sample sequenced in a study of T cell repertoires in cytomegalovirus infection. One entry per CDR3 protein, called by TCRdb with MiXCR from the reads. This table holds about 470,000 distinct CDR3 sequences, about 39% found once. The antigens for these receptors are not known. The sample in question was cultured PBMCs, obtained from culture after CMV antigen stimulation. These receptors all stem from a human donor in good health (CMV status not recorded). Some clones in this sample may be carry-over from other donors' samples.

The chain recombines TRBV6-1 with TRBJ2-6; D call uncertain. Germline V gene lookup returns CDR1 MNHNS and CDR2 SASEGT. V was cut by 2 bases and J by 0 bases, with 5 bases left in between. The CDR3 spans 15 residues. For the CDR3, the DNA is TGTGCCAGCAGTGAACTGACCTCTGGGGCCAACGTCCTGACTTTC. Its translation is CASSELTSGANVLTF.

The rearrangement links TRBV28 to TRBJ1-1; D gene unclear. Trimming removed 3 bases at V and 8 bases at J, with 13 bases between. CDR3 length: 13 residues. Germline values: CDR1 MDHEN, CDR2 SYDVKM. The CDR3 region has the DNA TGTGCCAGCAGTTTTGCGGGGAGGTTCGAAGCTTTCTTT. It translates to CASSFAGRFEAFF.

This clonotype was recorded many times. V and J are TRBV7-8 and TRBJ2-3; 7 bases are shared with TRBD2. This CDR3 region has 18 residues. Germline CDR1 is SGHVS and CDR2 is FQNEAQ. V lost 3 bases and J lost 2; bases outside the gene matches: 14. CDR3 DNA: TGTGCCAGCAGCTTTCAACGAGCGGGGCTAGTGTACACAGATACGCAGTATTTT. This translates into CASSFQRAGLVYTDTQYF.

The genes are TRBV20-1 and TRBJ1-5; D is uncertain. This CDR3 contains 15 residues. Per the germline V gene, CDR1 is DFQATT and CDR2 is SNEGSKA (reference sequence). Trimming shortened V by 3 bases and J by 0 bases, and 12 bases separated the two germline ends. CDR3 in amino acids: CSASSDAFSNQPQHF. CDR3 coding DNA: TGCAGTGCTAGCTCCGACGCGTTTAGCAATCAGCCCCAGCATTTT.

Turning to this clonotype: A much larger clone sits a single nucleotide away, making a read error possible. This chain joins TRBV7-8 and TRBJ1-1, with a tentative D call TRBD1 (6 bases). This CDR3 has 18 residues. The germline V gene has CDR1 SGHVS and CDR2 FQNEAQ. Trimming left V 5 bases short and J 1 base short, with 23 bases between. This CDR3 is CASSVEGGRVSWNTEAFF. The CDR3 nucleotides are TGTGCCAGCAGCGTAGAGGGGGGGCGGGTAAGCTGGAACACTGAAGCTTTCTTT.

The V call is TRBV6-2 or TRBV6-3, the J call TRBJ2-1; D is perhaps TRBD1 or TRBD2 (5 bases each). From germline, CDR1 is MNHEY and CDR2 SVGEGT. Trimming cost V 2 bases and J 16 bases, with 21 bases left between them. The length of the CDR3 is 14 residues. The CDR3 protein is CASSYDFQKRQGFF. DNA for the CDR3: TGTGCCAGCAGTTACGACTTCCAAAAGCGGCAGGGTTTCTTC.

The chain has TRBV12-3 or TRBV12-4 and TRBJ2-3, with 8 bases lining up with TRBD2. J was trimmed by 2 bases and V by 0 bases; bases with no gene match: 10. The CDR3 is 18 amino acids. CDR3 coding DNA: TGTGCCAGCAGTTTAGCGAGAGCGCCTAGCGGGCCCACAGATACGCAGTATTTT. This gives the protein CASSLARAPSGPTDTQYF.

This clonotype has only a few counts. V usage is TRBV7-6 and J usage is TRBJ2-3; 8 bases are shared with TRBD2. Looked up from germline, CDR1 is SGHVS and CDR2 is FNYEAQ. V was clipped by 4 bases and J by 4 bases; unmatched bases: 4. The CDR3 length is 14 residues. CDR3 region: CASSSGLGADTQYF. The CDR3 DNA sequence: TGTGCCAGCAGCTCGGGACTAGGCGCAGATACGCAGTATTTT.

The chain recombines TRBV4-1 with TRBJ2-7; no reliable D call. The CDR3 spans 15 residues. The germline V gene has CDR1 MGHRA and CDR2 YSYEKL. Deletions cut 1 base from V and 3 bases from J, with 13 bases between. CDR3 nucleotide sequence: TGCGCCAGCAGCCAAGTGGCCAGATCAGACTACGAGCAGTACTTC. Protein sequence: CASSQVARSDYEQYF.

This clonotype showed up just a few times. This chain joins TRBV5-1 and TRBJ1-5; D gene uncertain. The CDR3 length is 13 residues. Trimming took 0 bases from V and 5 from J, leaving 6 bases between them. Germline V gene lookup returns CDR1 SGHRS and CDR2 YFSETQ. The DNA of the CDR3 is TGCGCCAGCAGCTTGGGAGCCGATCAGCCCCAGCATTTT. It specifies CASSLGADQPQHF.

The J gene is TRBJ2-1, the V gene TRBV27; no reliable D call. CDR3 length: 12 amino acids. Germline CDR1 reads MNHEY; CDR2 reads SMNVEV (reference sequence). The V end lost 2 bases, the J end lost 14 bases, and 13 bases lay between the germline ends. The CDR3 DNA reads TGTGCCAGCAGTTTAGGGTCCAATAAGGAGTTCTTC. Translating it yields CASSLGSNKEFF.

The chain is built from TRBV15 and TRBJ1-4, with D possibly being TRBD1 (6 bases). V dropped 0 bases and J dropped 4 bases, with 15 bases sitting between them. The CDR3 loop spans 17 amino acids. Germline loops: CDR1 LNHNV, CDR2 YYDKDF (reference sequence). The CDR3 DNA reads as TGTGCCACCAGCAGAGATCGGAAGGCCAGGGGTAATGAAAAACTGTTTTTT. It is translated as CATSRDRKARGNEKLFF.

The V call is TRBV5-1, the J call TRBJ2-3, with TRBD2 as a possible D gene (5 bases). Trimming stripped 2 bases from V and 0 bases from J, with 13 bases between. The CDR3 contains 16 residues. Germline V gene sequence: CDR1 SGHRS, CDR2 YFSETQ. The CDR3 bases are TGCGCCAGCAGCTTTGGGCCGGACTCGAGCACAGATACGCAGTATTTT. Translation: CASSFGPDSSTDTQYF.

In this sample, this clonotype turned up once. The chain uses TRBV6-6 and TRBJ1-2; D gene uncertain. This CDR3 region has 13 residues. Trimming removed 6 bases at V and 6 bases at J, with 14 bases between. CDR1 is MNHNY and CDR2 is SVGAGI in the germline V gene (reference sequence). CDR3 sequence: CASSPNGVNGYTF. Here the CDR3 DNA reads TGTGCCAGCAGCCCCAACGGCGTCAATGGCTACACCTTC.

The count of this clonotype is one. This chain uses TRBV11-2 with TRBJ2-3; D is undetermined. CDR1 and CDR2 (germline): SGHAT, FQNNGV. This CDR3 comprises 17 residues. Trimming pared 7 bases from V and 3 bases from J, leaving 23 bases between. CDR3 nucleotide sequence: TGTGCCAGCAACCCATCAGCCGTTTTGAGCACTACAGATACGCAGTATTTT. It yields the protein CASNPSAVLSTTDTQYF.

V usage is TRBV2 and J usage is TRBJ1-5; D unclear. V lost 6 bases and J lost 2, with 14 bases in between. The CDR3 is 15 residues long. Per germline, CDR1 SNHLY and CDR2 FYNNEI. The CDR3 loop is CASRKGSQGNQPQHF. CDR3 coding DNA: TGTGCCAGCAGGAAGGGTAGCCAGGGCAATCAGCCCCAGCATTTT.

The CDR3 bases are TGTGCCAGCAGTTTTAGCCTCGCTCGGGACAGGGCGTTCAATGAGCAGTTCTTC. Amino acids: CASSFSLARDRAFNEQFF. V usage is TRBV7-2 and J usage is TRBJ2-1, with 9 bases that match TRBD1. The CDR3 length is 18 residues. V was pared by 6 bases and J by 6 bases, with 18 bases of the junction left unmatched. Germline V gene data show CDR1 as SGHTA and CDR2 as FQGNSA. Full variable domain (remainder filled in from reference TRBV7-2 and TRBJ2-1): GAGVSQSPSNKVTEKGKDVELRCDPISGHTALYWYRQSLGQGLEFLIYFQGNSAPDKSGLPSDRFSAERTGGSVSTLTIQRTQQEDSAVYLCASSFSLARDRAFNEQFFGPGTRLTVL.

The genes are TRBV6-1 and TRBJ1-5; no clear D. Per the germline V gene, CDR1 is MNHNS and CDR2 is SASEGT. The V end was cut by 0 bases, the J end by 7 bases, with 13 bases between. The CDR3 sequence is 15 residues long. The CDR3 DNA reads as TGTGCCAGCAGTGAAGCGTTGGGGATCTGGCAGCCCCAGCATTTT. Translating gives CASSEALGIWQPQHF.

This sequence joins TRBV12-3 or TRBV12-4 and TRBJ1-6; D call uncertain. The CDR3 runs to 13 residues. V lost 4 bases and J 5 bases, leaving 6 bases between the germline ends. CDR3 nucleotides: TGTGCCAGCAGTTCCGTAAATAATTCACCCCTCCACTTT. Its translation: CASSSVNNSPLHF.

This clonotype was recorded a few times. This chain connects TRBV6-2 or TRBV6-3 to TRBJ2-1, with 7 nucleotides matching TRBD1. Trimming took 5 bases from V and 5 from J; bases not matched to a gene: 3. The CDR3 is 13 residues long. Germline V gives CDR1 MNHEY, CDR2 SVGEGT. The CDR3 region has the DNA TGTGCCAGCAGTACCCAGGGGGACAATGAGCAGTTCTTC. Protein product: CASSTQGDNEQFF.